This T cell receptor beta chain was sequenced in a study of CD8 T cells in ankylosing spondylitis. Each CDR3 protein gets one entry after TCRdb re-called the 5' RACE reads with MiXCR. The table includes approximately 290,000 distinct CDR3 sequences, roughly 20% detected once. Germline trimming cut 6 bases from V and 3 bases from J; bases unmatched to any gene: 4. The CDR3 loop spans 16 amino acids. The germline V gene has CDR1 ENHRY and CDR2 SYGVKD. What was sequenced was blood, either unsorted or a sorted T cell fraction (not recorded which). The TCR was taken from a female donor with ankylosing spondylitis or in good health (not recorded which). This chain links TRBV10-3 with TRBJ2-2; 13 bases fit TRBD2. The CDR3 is CAISVLAGGDTGELFF. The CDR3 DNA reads TGTGCCATCAGCGTACTAGCGGGAGGGGACACCGGGGAGCTGTTTTTT.